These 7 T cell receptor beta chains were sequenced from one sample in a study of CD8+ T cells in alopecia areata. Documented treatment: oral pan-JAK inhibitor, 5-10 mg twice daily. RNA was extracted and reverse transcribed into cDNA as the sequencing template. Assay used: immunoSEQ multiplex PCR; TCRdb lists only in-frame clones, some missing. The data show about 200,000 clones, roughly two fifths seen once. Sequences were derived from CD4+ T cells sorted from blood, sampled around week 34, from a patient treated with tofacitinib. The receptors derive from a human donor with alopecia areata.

Here the CDR3 reads CASSFYGTSAETQYF. The CDR3 DNA sequence: TGTGCCAGCAGTTTCTACGGGACTAGCGCAGAGACCCAGTACTTC. J is TRBJ2-5 and V is TRBV6-5, with 10 bases matching TRBD2. Per germline, CDR1 MNHEY and CDR2 SVGAGI. The CDR3 length is 15 residues. V shed 4 bases, J shed 4 bases, and the junction held 6 bases outside the gene matches.

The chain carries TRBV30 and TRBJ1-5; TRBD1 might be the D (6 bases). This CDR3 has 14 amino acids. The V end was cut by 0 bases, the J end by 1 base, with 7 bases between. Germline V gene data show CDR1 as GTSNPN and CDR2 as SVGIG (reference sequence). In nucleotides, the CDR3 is TGTGCCTGGAGTGTCACAGGGAGCAATCAGCCCCAGCATTTT. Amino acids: CAWSVTGSNQPQHF.

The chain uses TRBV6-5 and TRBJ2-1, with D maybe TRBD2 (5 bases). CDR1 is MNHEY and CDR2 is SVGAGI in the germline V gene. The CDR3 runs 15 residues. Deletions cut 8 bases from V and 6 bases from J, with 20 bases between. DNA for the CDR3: TGTGCCAGCTCTACCCCCGGGGTCATCCGCAATGAGCAGTTCTTC. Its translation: CASSTPGVIRNEQFF.

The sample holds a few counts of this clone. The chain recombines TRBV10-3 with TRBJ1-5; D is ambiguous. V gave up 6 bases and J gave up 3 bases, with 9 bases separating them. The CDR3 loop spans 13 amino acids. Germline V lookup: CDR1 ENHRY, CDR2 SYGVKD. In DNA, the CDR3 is TGTGCCATCAGCGATAGAGACAATCAGCCCCAGCATTTT. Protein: CAISDRDNQPQHF.

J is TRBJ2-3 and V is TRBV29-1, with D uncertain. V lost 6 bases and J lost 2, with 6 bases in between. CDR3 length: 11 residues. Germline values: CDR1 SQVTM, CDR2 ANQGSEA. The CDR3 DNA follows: TGCAGCGTCCCCCTCACAGATACGCAGTATTTT. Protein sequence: CSVPLTDTQYF.

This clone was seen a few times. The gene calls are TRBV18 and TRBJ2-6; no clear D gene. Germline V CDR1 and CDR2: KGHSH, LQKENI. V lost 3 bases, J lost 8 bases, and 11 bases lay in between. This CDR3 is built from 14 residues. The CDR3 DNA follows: TGTGCCAGCTCACCCCGGGCTGGCACCAACGTCCTGACTTTC. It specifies CASSPRAGTNVLTF.

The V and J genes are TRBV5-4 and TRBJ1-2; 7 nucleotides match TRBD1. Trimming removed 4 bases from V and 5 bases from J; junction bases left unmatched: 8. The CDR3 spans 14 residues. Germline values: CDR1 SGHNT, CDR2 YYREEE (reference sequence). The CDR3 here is CASSPQGQSYGYTF. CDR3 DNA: TGTGCCAGCAGCCCCCAGGGACAGTCATATGGCTACACCTTC.